The source of this T cell receptor beta chain is a study of shared clonotypes between healthy human individuals. The wider study: CD4 naive and memory got three plates each, CD8 naive two, CD8 memory one.

Execution of the assay was at deep level. On sorted subsets, replicate PCRs used roughly 220 ng DNA, or 27,000 or so T cell genomes. Sequencing was performed with immunoSEQ multiplex PCR; in TCRdb, only in-frame clones are kept and a portion is missing. The data show about 2 million clones, with approximately 95% seen just once and 0.85% to 1.2% held by the top ten. Trimming removed 1 base at V and 11 bases at J, with 12 bases between. CDR3 length: 12 residues. The germline gives CDR1 SGHVS, CDR2 FNYEAQ. Naive CD8 cells lacked CD45RO and underwent positive selection for CCR7, leaving out terminally differentiated effector memory CD45RA+ cells. The count of this clone is one.

Sequencing used naive CD8+ T cells sorted from blood. V usage is TRBV7-6 and J usage is TRBJ2-7; D unresolved. This clonotype originated in a man aged 18 to 35 in good health. The CDR3 region is CASSLGEGLEYF. Written as DNA, the CDR3 is TGTGCCAGCAGCTTAGGGGAAGGGTTAGAGTACTTC.